Listed here is a single TCR beta chain. The germline V gene has CDR1 MNHEY and CDR2 SVGAGI. CDR3 size: 12 residues. Deletions cut 5 bases from V and 5 bases from J, with 9 bases between. This specimen comes from a study of T-cell reconstitution after alpha-beta-depleted transplantation in children. Construction of the TCRbeta library involved unique molecular identifiers. Each CDR3 protein is one row after TCRdb ran MiXCR on the PCR reads. The table has 200,000 to 250,000 distinct CDR3 sequences, under 9.5% seen once. Sequencing was performed on PBMCs from the stem cell graft donor, taken from the stem cell graft. V usage is TRBV6-5 and J usage is TRBJ1-1; D may be TRBD1 (6 bases). This sequence originates from a human donor who donated a stem cell graft to a child with acute lymphoblastic leukemia. The CDR3 coding sequence is TGTGCCAGCAGTCGAGGACAGACTGAAGCTTTCTTT. Its protein product is CASSRGQTEAFF.